A single sample gave rise to the 30 T cell receptor beta chains below, sequenced in a study of blood T cell repertoires in COVID-19. The assay was immunoSEQ multiplex PCR, and TCRdb's table has in-frame clones only and misses some. The data hold over 85,000 clones, with around 90% observed a single time. The sequencing input was peripheral blood. The receptors originated from a middle-aged man with active COVID-19.

The rearrangement links TRBV20-1 to TRBJ1-1, with D tentatively TRBD1 (6 bases). CDR1 is DFQATT and CDR2 is SNEGSKA in the germline V gene (reference sequence). V was pared by 7 bases and J by 11 bases, with 23 bases between. The CDR3 runs 13 residues. CDR3 loop: CSVSDQRGLGAFF. The CDR3 DNA sequence: TGCAGTGTTAGTGATCAAAGGGGGTTGGGGGCTTTCTTT.

V gene TRBV7-2 combines with J gene TRBJ2-1; 11 bases match TRBD2. Unmatched junction bases numbered 18, after V lost 5 bases and J lost 6 bases. Per germline, CDR1 SGHTA and CDR2 FQGNSA. The length of the CDR3 is 19 residues. The CDR3, as DNA: TGTGCCAGCAGCCCGACAGGGGAACTAGCGGGGGCCCTAAGCAATGAGCAGTTCTTC. Encoded protein: CASSPTGELAGALSNEQFF.

The table lists this clone with a count of one. The chain carries TRBV6-2 or TRBV6-3 and TRBJ2-2; D might be TRBD2 (6 bases). V lost 0 bases and J lost 6, with 14 bases in between. The germline V gene has CDR1 MNHEY and CDR2 SVGEGT. The CDR3 totals 16 residues. The CDR3 region is CASSYSIGGLAGELFF. The CDR3 DNA is TGTGCCAGCAGTTACTCGATAGGAGGGCTGGCCGGGGAGCTGTTTTTT.

The V gene is TRBV5-4, the J gene TRBJ2-2; 7 positions match TRBD2. The length of the CDR3 is 16 residues. Germline lookup yields CDR1 SGHNT and CDR2 YYREEE (reference sequence). The junction had 8 bases not matched to a gene; V was cut back by 4 bases and J by 2 bases. For the CDR3, the DNA is TGTGCCAGCAGCCCCCGGGGAGGGGTAAACACCGGGGAGCTGTTTTTT. Amino acids: CASSPRGGVNTGELFF. Drawing the rest from reference TRBV5-4 and TRBJ2-2, the complete variable domain is ETGVTQSPTHLIKTRGQQVTLRCSSQSGHNTVSWYQQALGQGPQFIFQYYREEENGRGNFPPRFSGLQFPNYSSELNVNALELDDSALYLCASSPRGGVNTGELFFGEGSRLTVL.

This clone was recorded a few times. This chain joins TRBV19 and TRBJ1-6; 7 bases are a match to TRBD1. Trimming cost V 5 bases and J 10 bases; bases outside gene matches: 11. The CDR3 length is 15 residues. Germline lookup yields CDR1 LNHDA and CDR2 SQIVND (reference sequence). The CDR3 loop is CASSGADRINSPLHF. The CDR3 DNA reads TGTGCCAGTAGTGGGGCGGACAGGATTAACTCACCCCTCCACTTT.

The chain carries TRBV4-2 and TRBJ2-2; perhaps TRBD2 as D (6 bases). Germline values: CDR1 LGHNA, CDR2 YNFKEQ. The CDR3 runs to 17 residues. V shed 0 bases and J shed 1 base, with 12 bases lying between them. CDR3 in DNA: TGTGCCAGCAGCCAAGAGGGGGGACTCAGGAACACCGGGGAGCTGTTTTTT. This translates into CASSQEGGLRNTGELFF.

The chain combines TRBV6-1 with TRBJ2-5, with TRBD2 matching over 12 bases. This CDR3 spans 17 amino acids. V shed 4 bases and J 5 bases; nucleotides not matched to a gene: 11. Germline V CDR1 and CDR2: MNHNS, SASEGT. The CDR3 here is CASSVRLAGAARETQYF. As DNA, the CDR3 is TGTGCCAGCAGTGTTAGACTAGCGGGGGCCGCTCGGGAGACCCAGTACTTC.

The rearrangement joins TRBV4-1 to TRBJ2-6; tentative D call: TRBD2 (6 bases). This CDR3 is built from 18 residues. V was cut by 0 bases and J by 4 bases, with 16 bases left in between. Per the germline V gene, CDR1 is MGHRA and CDR2 is YSYEKL. The DNA for the CDR3 is TGCGCCAGCAGCCAAGATCTCGGGGGTCTGGCAGGGGCCAACGTCCTGACTTTC. It specifies CASSQDLGGLAGANVLTF.

This chain connects TRBV9 to TRBJ1-2; the D gene is possibly TRBD1 (5 bases). The CDR3 runs 13 residues. Looked up from germline, CDR1 is SGDLS and CDR2 is YYNGEE. The V gene lost 3 bases and the J gene lost 3 bases, with 9 bases spanning the gap. CDR3 loop: CASSGQMYYGYTF. CDR3 DNA: TGTGCCAGCAGCGGACAGATGTACTATGGCTACACCTTC.

V and J are TRBV12-3 or TRBV12-4 and TRBJ2-1; D is unresolved. The CDR3 sequence is 13 residues long. V dropped 2 bases and J dropped 8 bases, with 10 bases sitting between them. CDR3 coding DNA: TGTGCCAGCAGTTTATCGGAGATCCATGAGCAGTTCTTC. This gives the protein CASSLSEIHEQFF.

This chain links TRBV19 with TRBJ2-3; TRBD1 might be the D (5 bases). Per the germline V gene, CDR1 is LNHDA and CDR2 is SQIVND (reference sequence). The CDR3 consists of 14 residues. V gave up 3 bases and J gave up 3 bases, with 10 bases separating them. This chain's CDR3 is CASSMGQKTDTQYF. The CDR3 DNA sequence: TGTGCCAGTAGTATGGGGCAGAAGACAGATACGCAGTATTTT.

V and J are TRBV4-1 and TRBJ2-5; the D gene is possibly TRBD1 (5 bases). The CDR3 runs to 16 residues. The ends were cut back, 1 base at V and 7 bases at J, with 19 bases in the middle. Germline CDR1 reads MGHRA; CDR2 reads YSYEKL. DNA for the CDR3: TGCGCCAGCAGCCAAGGACCGGACAAACCCAGTCGGACCCAGTACTTC. Protein: CASSQGPDKPSRTQYF.

The chain couples TRBV7-9 to TRBJ1-2; TRBD1 agrees at 9 bases. The V and J ends lost 2 bases and 6 bases, in that order; junction bases with no gene match: 4. The CDR3 is 14 residues long. Germline values: CDR1 SEHNR, CDR2 FQNEAQ (reference sequence). The CDR3 protein is CASSLSRTGDGYTF. The CDR3 nucleotides read TGTGCCAGCAGCTTATCACGGACAGGGGATGGCTACACCTTC.

This rearrangement joins TRBV24-1 to TRBJ2-3, with 7 bases lining up with TRBD1. There are 17 residues in the CDR3. V shed 0 bases and J 1 base; nucleotides not matched to a gene: 6. Germline values: CDR1 KGHDR, CDR2 SFDVKD. The CDR3: CATSDLWDRGGTDTQYF. DNA for the CDR3: TGTGCCACCAGTGATTTGTGGGACAGAGGGGGCACAGATACGCAGTATTTT.

This chain's CDR3 is CASSLRGNSPLHF. CDR3 nucleotides: TGTGCCAGCAGTTTACGAGGGAATTCACCCCTCCACTTT. J is TRBJ1-6 and V is TRBV12-3 or TRBV12-4; D is ambiguous. The CDR3 is 13 amino acids. V lost 2 bases, J lost 7 bases, and 6 bases lay in between.

The V and J genes are TRBV5-1 and TRBJ1-2; D not resolved. V was cut by 5 bases and J by 4 bases, with 21 bases left in between. The length of the CDR3 is 16 residues. Germline V gene lookup returns CDR1 SGHRS and CDR2 YFSETQ. DNA for the CDR3: TGCGCCAGCAGAGACCACGGCGGGGTAGAACTCTATGGCTACACCTTC. Protein product: CASRDHGGVELYGYTF.

The chain links TRBV9 to TRBJ2-5, with 9 bases aligning to TRBD2. V lost 0 bases to trimming and J lost 4 bases; unmatched junction nucleotides: 7. CDR3 length: 16 residues. Germline values: CDR1 SGDLS, CDR2 YYNGEE. Written as DNA, the CDR3 is TGTGCCAGCAGCGTAGAAGCAGCGGGGGGCCCAGAGACCCAGTACTTC. It yields the protein CASSVEAAGGPETQYF.

This rearrangement joins TRBV9 to TRBJ1-4, with 12 bases matching TRBD1. V gave up 0 bases and J gave up 8 bases; unmatched junction bases: 8. Per the germline V gene, CDR1 is SGDLS and CDR2 is YYNGEE. There are 17 residues in the CDR3. The CDR3 loop is CASSVATGQGAQEKLFF. Here the CDR3 DNA reads TGTGCCAGCAGCGTAGCTACGGGACAGGGGGCTCAGGAAAAACTGTTTTTT.

V is TRBV7-9 and J is TRBJ1-5; D unresolved. CDR1 SEHNR and CDR2 FQNEAQ come from the germline V gene (reference sequence). This CDR3 is 15 amino acids long. V was shortened by 2 bases and J by 4 bases, with 12 bases between the two germline ends. CDR3 protein: CASSLSNAGNQPQHF. CDR3 sequence (DNA): TGTGCCAGCAGCTTAAGTAATGCGGGGAATCAGCCCCAGCATTTT.

There are a few counts of this clone. The rearrangement links TRBV4-2 to TRBJ1-5; D unresolved. The CDR3 totals 15 residues. Trimming pared 0 bases from V and 0 bases from J, leaving 6 bases between. In germline, CDR1 is LGHNA, CDR2 YNFKEQ. The CDR3 region is CASSQDLSSNQPQHF. The CDR3 DNA sequence: TGTGCCAGCAGCCAAGATTTGAGTAGCAATCAGCCCCAGCATTTT.

V is TRBV19 and J is TRBJ1-1, with a tentative D call TRBD1 (6 bases). The germline V and J ends were trimmed by 6 bases and 1 base, with 18 bases remaining between them. The CDR3 totals 16 residues. CDR1 is LNHDA and CDR2 is SQIVND in the germline V gene (reference sequence). The CDR3 DNA sequence: TGTGCCAGTAGGCCAATCAACAGGGTCCAGAACACTGAAGCTTTCTTT. Translation: CASRPINRVQNTEAFF.

V is TRBV27 and J is TRBJ2-3, with D uncertain. The CDR3 has 15 residues. V was trimmed by 2 bases and J by 4 bases, leaving 13 bases between them. Looked up from germline, CDR1 is MNHEY and CDR2 is SMNVEV (reference sequence). The CDR3 DNA sequence: TGTGCCAGCAGTTTAAGGAACAGTATGGCAGATACGCAGTATTTT. This codes for CASSLRNSMADTQYF.

This sequence joins TRBV5-4 and TRBJ2-1; 11 nucleotides agree with TRBD2. There are 15 residues in the CDR3. After removal of 6 bases from V and 6 bases from J, the junction contained 8 bases not matched to a gene. CDR1 is SGHNT and CDR2 is YYREEE in the germline V gene (reference sequence). CDR3 loop: CASTARLAGINEQFF. For the CDR3, the DNA is TGTGCCAGCACGGCAAGACTAGCGGGGATCAATGAGCAGTTCTTC.

CDR3 sequence (DNA): TGTGCCAGCAGCCTCCCGCTTGGACAGGGGACCTACGAGCAGTACTTC. Residues: CASSLPLGQGTYEQYF. This chain joins TRBV11-2 and TRBJ2-7; 9 nucleotides match TRBD1. This CDR3 is 16 amino acids long. V was pared by 5 bases and J by 2 bases, with 10 bases of the junction left unmatched. Germline V lookup: CDR1 SGHAT, CDR2 FQNNGV.

The rearrangement uses TRBV19 and TRBJ2-3, with TRBD2 matching 11 bases. The trim removed 5 bases at V and 0 bases at J, leaving 7 bases unmatched. The germline gives CDR1 LNHDA, CDR2 SQIVND (reference sequence). The CDR3 has 17 residues. CDR3 nucleotide sequence: TGTGCCAGTAGTCCACGGACTAGCGGGCTTAGCACAGATACGCAGTATTTT. It encodes CASSPRTSGLSTDTQYF.

The chain has TRBV12-3 or TRBV12-4 and TRBJ2-1, with TRBD1 as a possible D gene (6 bases). V lost 6 bases, J lost 10 bases, and 16 bases lay in between. This CDR3 contains 13 residues. The CDR3 DNA reads TGTGCCAGCAGCCCCTTTAAAGGGACAGAGCAGTTCTTC. It encodes CASSPFKGTEQFF.

This chain joins TRBV5-5 and TRBJ1-1; D is unclear. V was pared by 3 bases and J by 1 base, with 7 bases between. There are 13 residues in the CDR3. The germline gives CDR1 SGHKS, CDR2 YYEKEE (reference sequence). CDR3 sequence reads: CASSYAGNTEAFF. CDR3 in DNA: TGTGCCAGCAGCTATGCAGGGAACACTGAAGCTTTCTTT.

The V and J genes are TRBV30 and TRBJ1-6; TRBD1 matches at 10 bases. Germline V gives CDR1 GTSNPN, CDR2 SVGIG (reference sequence). V lost 8 bases to trimming and J lost 4 bases; unmatched junction nucleotides: 5. There are 14 residues in the CDR3. The CDR3 region is CALGQGLYNSPLHF. CDR3 coding DNA: TGTGCCCTGGGACAGGGGCTGTATAATTCACCCCTCCACTTT.

V gene TRBV6-2 or TRBV6-3 combines with J gene TRBJ2-1, with a possible D match to TRBD1 (5 bases). Germline V gene data show CDR1 as MNHEY and CDR2 as SVGEGT. With 6 bases removed from V and 4 bases from J, the gap between germline ends came to 10 bases. The CDR3 length is 13 residues. The DNA for the CDR3 is TGTGCCAGCAGCCCCAGGGCTTACAATGAGCAGTTCTTC. Amino acid sequence: CASSPRAYNEQFF.

The V gene is TRBV5-1, the J gene TRBJ1-3, with a possible D match to TRBD1 (5 bases). The CDR3 totals 17 residues. Germline V gene lookup returns CDR1 SGHRS and CDR2 YFSETQ. Trimming left V 0 bases short and J 2 bases short, with 15 bases between. The CDR3 protein is CASSLVSAGQAGNTIYF. CDR3 coding DNA: TGCGCCAGCAGCTTGGTCTCGGCAGGGCAGGCTGGAAACACCATATATTTT.